Listed here are 8 T cell receptor beta chains from one sample, sequenced in a study of CD8 T cells in ankylosing spondylitis. Study-wide results and caveats: Made up of eight highly homologous variants, a TCR beta motif appeared characteristic of ankylosing spondylitis blood.

The antigens for these receptors are not known. TCRdb ran MiXCR on the 5' RACE reads and lists one entry per CDR3 protein. The sample yields approximately 550,000 distinct CDR3 sequences, approximately 12% seen once. The sequenced sample was blood, either unsorted or a sorted T cell fraction (not recorded which). All receptors derive from a male donor with ankylosing spondylitis.

The chain employs TRBV12-3 or TRBV12-4 and TRBJ2-5, with a possible D match to TRBD2 (5 bases). The germline V and J ends were trimmed by 6 bases and 5 bases, with 19 bases remaining between them. This CDR3 spans 15 amino acids. CDR3 nucleotide sequence: TGTGCCAGCAGCCTAAGGGCGGGTACTGGCGAGACCCAGTACTTC. It codes for CASSLRAGTGETQYF.

There are a few counts of this clonotype. The rearrangement links TRBV7-9 to TRBJ1-2; a weak D match, TRBD1 (5 bases). CDR1 and CDR2 from the germline V gene are SEHNR and FQNEAQ (reference sequence). With 3 bases removed from V and 4 bases from J, the gap between germline ends came to 12 bases. The CDR3 is 14 amino acids. CDR3 in DNA: TGTGCCAGCAGCTTCAACGGGGGGGTCTATGGCTACACCTTC. Translation gives CASSFNGGVYGYTF. Looking up the rest from reference TRBV7-9 and TRBJ1-2 gives the full variable domain: DTGVSQNPRHKITKRGQNVTFRCDPISEHNRLYWYRQTLGQGPEFLTYFQNEAQLEKSRLLSDRFSAERPKGSFSTLEIQRTEQGDSAMYLCASSFNGGVYGYTFGSGTRLTVV.

This clonotype came up many times. V is TRBV7-6 and J is TRBJ2-7; D possibly matches TRBD1 or TRBD2 (7 bases each). The CDR3 length is 18 residues. Looked up from germline, CDR1 is SGHVS and CDR2 is FNYEAQ. With 5 bases removed from V and 7 bases from J, the gap between germline ends came to 30 bases. CDR3 residues: CASSQAIYRGGQAGEQYF. In nucleotides, the CDR3 is TGTGCCAGCAGCCAGGCGATTTACAGGGGAGGGCAGGCGGGAGAGCAGTACTTC.

This clonotype turned up a few times. The chain combines TRBV20-1 with TRBJ2-3, with D maybe TRBD2 (6 bases). Trimming cost V 3 bases and J 6 bases, with 13 bases left between them. The CDR3 spans 13 residues. From germline, CDR1 is DFQATT and CDR2 SNEGSKA (reference sequence). In DNA, the CDR3 is TGCAGTGCTAGCCCCAGCGGGCTTGATACGCAGTATTTT. Translation gives CSASPSGLDTQYF.

The CDR3 nucleotides are TGTGCCACCAGTGTTATGGACAGGGAAGCCGGGGAGCTGTTTTTT. Translated, it gives CATSVMDREAGELFF. The chain links TRBV24-1 to TRBJ2-2, with 8 positions matching TRBD1. Germline-derived CDR1 and CDR2 are KGHDR and SFDVKD. CDR3 length: 15 amino acids. V shed 5 bases and J 6 bases; nucleotides not matched to a gene: 7.

The table lists this clonotype with a few counts. The DNA for the CDR3 is TGCGCCAGCAGCTTGCTAGCGGGAGGAGCGTGGGAGACCCAGTACTTC. Its translation is CASSLLAGGAWETQYF. This chain uses TRBV5-1 with TRBJ2-5; 11 positions agree with TRBD2. The germline V gene encodes CDR1 SGHRS and CDR2 YFSETQ. This CDR3 spans 16 amino acids. Losses at the gene ends were 1 base for V and 5 bases for J; bases not matched to a gene: 7.

This sequence joins TRBV12-3 or TRBV12-4 and TRBJ1-1, with D possibly matching TRBD1 (5 bases). The V gene lost 4 bases and the J gene lost 4 bases, with 19 bases spanning the gap. The CDR3 sequence is 16 residues long. The chain's CDR3 is CASSSLGRGSGTEAFF. Here the CDR3 DNA reads TGTGCCAGCAGTTCCCTCGGGAGGGGTTCGGGCACTGAAGCTTTCTTT.

This clonotype was detected a few times. V gene TRBV20-1 combines with J gene TRBJ2-1; 8 bases map to TRBD2. V lost 5 bases, J lost 2 bases, and 8 bases stayed unmatched. The CDR3 contains 15 residues. In germline, CDR1 is DFQATT, CDR2 SNEGSKA (reference sequence). CDR3 bases: TGCAGTGCTGCCGCTTCTAGCGGGCCCTACAATGAGCAGTTCTTC. Its protein product is CSAAASSGPYNEQFF.